The clone carrying this T cell receptor (beta chain) was seen repeatedly, ten times or more. No antigen is known for it. Germline V gene sequence: CDR1 LNHNV, CDR2 YYDKDF (reference sequence). The CDR3 loop spans 13 amino acids. V lost 0 bases and J 4 bases, leaving 6 bases between the germline ends. This specimen comes from a study of CD8 T cells in ankylosing spondylitis. Whole-study results and caveats: Seemingly distinctive of ankylosing spondylitis blood was a TCR beta motif formed by eight highly homologous variants.

Library preparation for TCR beta used quantitative 5'-RACE with molecular barcodes. One entry per CDR3 protein results from TCRdb running MiXCR on the 5' RACE reads. There are more than 650,000 distinct CDR3 sequences in the sample; about 11% occur only once, and around 0.51% lies in the top ten. This TCR came from a male donor with ankylosing spondylitis. The sequencing sample was made of blood, either unsorted or a sorted T cell fraction (not recorded which). The V call is TRBV15, the J call TRBJ1-2; D might be TRBD1 (5 bases). The CDR3, as DNA: TGTGCCACCAGCAGAGATCAGGGCTATGGCTACACCTTC. As protein: CATSRDQGYGYTF.